These T cell receptor beta chains were read from a single sample in a study of T-cell reconstitution after alpha-beta-depleted transplantation in children. One entry per CDR3 protein results from TCRdb running MiXCR on the PCR reads. The data contain fewer than 400,000 distinct CDR3 sequences, approximately 23% of them seen just once; the ten biggest clones take up roughly 11%. This specimen was PBMCs, mostly from graft donor cells, taken 180 days after TCRalphabeta/CD19-depleted stem cell transplant. The source of these receptors is a male patient between 10 and 17 years old who had a stem cell transplant for acute lymphoblastic leukemia, so the T cells may come from the graft donor. CDR3s include the opening cysteine and the closing phenylalanine or tryptophan. D genes are given only for firm matches. The listing skips clone size in some rows; elsewhere it reads once, few, many or a size class.

D gene	V gene	J gene	clone size	CDR3 protein	CDR3 DNA
-	TRBV7-9	TRBJ1-5	many	CASSPLNQPQHF	TGTGCCAGCAGCCCCCTAAATCAGCCCCAGCATTTT
TRBD1	TRBV18	TRBJ1-5	-	CASSPLLSGQADQPQHF	TGTGCCAGCTCACCACTATTGTCGGGACAGGCGGATCAGCCCCAGCATTTT
TRBD2	TRBV5-1	TRBJ2-1	few	CASSWGTSGDYNEQFF	TGCGCCAGCAGCTGGGGGACTAGCGGGGACTACAATGAGCAGTTCTTC
-	TRBV5-1	TRBJ2-7	-	CASSSRQSTYEQYF	TGCGCCAGCAGCTCCAGACAGTCGACTTACGAGCAGTACTTC
-	TRBV2	TRBJ2-7	-	CASSDQGNFYEQYF	TGTGCCAGCAGTGATCAGGGGAACTTCTACGAGCAGTACTTC
-	TRBV18	TRBJ2-3	-	CASSPMGASTDTQYF	TGTGCCAGCTCACCGATGGGGGCTAGCACAGATACGCAGTATTTT
TRBD2	TRBV27	TRBJ2-7	-	CASSLSAGKSYEQYF	TGTGCCAGCAGTTTATCAGCGGGAAAAAGCTACGAGCAGTACTTC
TRBD1	TRBV20-1	TRBJ2-1	few	CSASPLTGASYNEQFF	TGCAGTGCTAGCCCCCTTACAGGGGCCTCCTACAATGAGCAGTTCTTC
-	TRBV7-9	TRBJ1-1	-	CASSPFRANTEAFF	TGTGCCAGCAGCCCGTTTAGGGCGAACACTGAAGCTTTCTTT
TRBD2	TRBV20-1	TRBJ2-7	-	CSATRTRPSCEQYF	TGCAGTGCAACCAGGACTAGACCCTCCTGCGAGCAGTACTTC
-	TRBV7-9	TRBJ2-3	-	CASSWKRGTDTQYF	TGTGCCAGCAGCTGGAAAAGGGGGACAGATACGCAGTATTTT
-	TRBV25-1	TRBJ1-1	-	CASSEYVGTSEAFF	TGTGCCAGCAGTGAATATGTTGGGACATCTGAAGCTTTCTTT
-	TRBV20-1	TRBJ2-2	-	CSAREIGARTGELFF	TGCAGTGCTAGAGAAATCGGAGCGAGGACCGGGGAGCTGTTTTTT
-	TRBV20-1	TRBJ1-5	-	CSARASGGRGNQPQHF	TGCAGTGCTAGGGCGAGCGGGGGGCGCGGCAATCAGCCCCAGCATTTT
TRBD1	TRBV7-6	TRBJ2-3	-	CASSARTGDTQYF	TGTGCCAGCAGCGCGAGGACAGGAGATACGCAGTATTTT
-	TRBV10-3	TRBJ2-1	few	CAIGLANEQFF	TGTGCCATCGGCCTAGCGAATGAGCAGTTCTTC
-	TRBV20-1	TRBJ2-3	-	CSALLGGSTDTQYF	TGCAGTGCTCTTCTCGGAGGGAGCACAGATACGCAGTATTTT
TRBD1	TRBV2	TRBJ2-7	-	CASKSLRRGPAYEQYF	TGTGCCAGCAAAAGCCTGCGAAGGGGGCCCGCCTACGAGCAGTACTTC
-	TRBV7-9	TRBJ2-7	few	CASSLRTAYEQYF	TGTGCCAGCAGCTTGAGGACAGCCTACGAGCAGTACTTC
-	TRBV12-3/TRBV12-4	TRBJ1-5	few	CASRMTATNQPQHF	TGTGCCAGCAGAATGACAGCCACCAATCAGCCCCAGCATTTT
-	TRBV10-1	TRBJ2-1	many	CASSEPIGRSEGQQFF	TGCGCCAGCAGTGAGCCCATTGGGAGGTCAGAAGGGCAGCAGTTCTTC
-	TRBV4-1	TRBJ2-2	-	CASSQGRAGRYTGELFF	TGCGCCAGCAGCCAAGGTCGTGCGGGGCGGTACACCGGGGAGCTGTTTTTT